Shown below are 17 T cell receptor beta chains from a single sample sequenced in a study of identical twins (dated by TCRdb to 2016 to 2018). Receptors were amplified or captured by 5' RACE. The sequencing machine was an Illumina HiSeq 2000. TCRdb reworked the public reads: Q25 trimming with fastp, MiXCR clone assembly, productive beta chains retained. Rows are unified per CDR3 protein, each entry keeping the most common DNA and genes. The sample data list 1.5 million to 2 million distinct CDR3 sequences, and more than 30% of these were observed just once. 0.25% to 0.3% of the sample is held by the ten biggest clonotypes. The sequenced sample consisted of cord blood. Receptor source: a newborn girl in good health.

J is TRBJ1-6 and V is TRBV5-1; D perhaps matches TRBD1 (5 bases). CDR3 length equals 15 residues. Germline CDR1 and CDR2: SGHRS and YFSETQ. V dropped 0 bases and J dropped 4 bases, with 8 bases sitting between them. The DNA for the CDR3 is TGCGCCAGCAGCTTGGGACAGATGTATAATTCACCCCTCCACTTT. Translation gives CASSLGQMYNSPLHF.

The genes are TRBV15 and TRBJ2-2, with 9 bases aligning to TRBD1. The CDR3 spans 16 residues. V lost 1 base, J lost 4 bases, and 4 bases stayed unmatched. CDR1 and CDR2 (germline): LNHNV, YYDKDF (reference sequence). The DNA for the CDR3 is TGTGCCACCAGCAGAGTAGGGACAGGGCCCACCGGGGAGCTGTTTTTT. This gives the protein CATSRVGTGPTGELFF.

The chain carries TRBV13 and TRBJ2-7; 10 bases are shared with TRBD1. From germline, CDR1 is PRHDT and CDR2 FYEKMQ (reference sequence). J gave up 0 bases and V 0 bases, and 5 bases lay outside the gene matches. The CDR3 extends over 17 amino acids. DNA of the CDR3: TGTGCCAGCAGCTTAGGGACAGGGGGCCGAAGCTCCTACGAGCAGTACTTC. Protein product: CASSLGTGGRSSYEQYF.

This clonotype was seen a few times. The chain's CDR3 is CASSFRTGMETQYF. CDR3 DNA sequence: TGTGCCAGCAGCTTTCGGACAGGGATGGAGACCCAGTACTTC. The chain recombines TRBV3-1 with TRBJ2-5; 8 positions match TRBD1. The CDR3 covers 14 residues. Germline V gene data show CDR1 as LGHDT and CDR2 as YNNKEL (reference sequence). V was pared by 5 bases and J by 5 bases, with 7 bases of the junction left unmatched.

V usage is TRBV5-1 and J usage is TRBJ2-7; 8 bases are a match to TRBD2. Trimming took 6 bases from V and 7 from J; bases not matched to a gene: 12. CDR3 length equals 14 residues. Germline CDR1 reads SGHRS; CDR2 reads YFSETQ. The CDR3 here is CASTYSGTDNEQYF. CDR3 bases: TGCGCCAGCACCTATAGCGGGACCGACAATGAGCAGTACTTC.

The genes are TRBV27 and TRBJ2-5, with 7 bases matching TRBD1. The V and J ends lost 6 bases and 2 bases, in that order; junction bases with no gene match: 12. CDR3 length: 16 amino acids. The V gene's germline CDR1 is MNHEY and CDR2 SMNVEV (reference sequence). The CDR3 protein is CASSPWTGVRQETQYF. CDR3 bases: TGTGCCAGCAGCCCTTGGACAGGAGTAAGGCAAGAGACCCAGTACTTC.

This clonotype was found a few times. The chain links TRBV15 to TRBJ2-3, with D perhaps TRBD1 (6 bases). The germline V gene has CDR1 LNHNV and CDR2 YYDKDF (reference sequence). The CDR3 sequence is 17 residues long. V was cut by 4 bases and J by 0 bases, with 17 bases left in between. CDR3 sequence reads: CATSKLGTGRSTDTQYF. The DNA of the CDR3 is TGTGCCACCAGCAAACTGGGAACAGGGAGAAGCACAGATACGCAGTATTTT.

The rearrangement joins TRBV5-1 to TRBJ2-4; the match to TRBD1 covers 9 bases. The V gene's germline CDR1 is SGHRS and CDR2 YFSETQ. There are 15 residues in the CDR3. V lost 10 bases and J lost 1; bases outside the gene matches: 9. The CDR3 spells CAGIRQGEAKNIQYF. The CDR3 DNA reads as TGCGCCGGAATCCGACAGGGGGAGGCCAAAAACATTCAGTACTTC.

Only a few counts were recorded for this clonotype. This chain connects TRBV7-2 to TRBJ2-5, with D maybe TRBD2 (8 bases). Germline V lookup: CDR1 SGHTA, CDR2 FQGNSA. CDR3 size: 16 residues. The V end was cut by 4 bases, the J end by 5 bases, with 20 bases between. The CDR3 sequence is CASSSNTGGGRETQYF. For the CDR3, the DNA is TGTGCCAGCAGCTCCAACACGGGAGGGGGCCGGGAGACCCAGTACTTC.

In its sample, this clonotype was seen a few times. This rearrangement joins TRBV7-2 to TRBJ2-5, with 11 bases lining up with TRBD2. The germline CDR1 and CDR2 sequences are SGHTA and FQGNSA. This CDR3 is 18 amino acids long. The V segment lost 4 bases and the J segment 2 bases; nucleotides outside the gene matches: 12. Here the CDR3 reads CASSSPGLAALSQETQYF. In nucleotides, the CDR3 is TGTGCCAGCAGCTCTCCGGGACTAGCGGCCCTTTCACAAGAGACCCAGTACTTC.

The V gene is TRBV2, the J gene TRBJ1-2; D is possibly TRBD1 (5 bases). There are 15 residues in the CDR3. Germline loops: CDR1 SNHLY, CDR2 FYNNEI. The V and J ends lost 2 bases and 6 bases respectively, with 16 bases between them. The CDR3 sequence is CASSEQGMDWDGYTF. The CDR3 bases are TGTGCCAGCAGTGAACAGGGTATGGACTGGGATGGCTACACCTTC.

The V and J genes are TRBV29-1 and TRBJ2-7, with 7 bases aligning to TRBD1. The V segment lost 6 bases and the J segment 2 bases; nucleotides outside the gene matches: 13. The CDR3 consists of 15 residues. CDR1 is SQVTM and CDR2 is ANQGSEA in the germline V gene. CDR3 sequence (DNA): TGCAGCGTCCACCTGACAGGGAGCGTTGCCTACGAGCAGTACTTC. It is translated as CSVHLTGSVAYEQYF.

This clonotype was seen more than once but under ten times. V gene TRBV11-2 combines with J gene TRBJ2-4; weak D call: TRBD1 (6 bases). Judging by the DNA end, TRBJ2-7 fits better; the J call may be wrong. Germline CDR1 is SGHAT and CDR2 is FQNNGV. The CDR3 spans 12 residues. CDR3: CASSRNRDEQYF. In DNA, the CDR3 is TGTGCCAGCAGCCGGAACAGGGACGAGCAGTACTTC.

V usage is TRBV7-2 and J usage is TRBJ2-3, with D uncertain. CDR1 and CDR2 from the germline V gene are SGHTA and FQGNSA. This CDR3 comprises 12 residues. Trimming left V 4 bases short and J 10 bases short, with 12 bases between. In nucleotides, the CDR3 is TGTGCCAGCAGCTCCAACCTAGAGCCGCAGTATTTT. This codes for CASSSNLEPQYF.

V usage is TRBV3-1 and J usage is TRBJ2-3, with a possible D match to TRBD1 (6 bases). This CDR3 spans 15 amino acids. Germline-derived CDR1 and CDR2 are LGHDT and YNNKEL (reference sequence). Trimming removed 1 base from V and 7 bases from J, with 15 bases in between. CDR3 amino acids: CASSQGTDWAHTQYF. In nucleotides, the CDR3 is TGTGCCAGCAGCCAAGGGACAGACTGGGCACATACGCAGTATTTT.

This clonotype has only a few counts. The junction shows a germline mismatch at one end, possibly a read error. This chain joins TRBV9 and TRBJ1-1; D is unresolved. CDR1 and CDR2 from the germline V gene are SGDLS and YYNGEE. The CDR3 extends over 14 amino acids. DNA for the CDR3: TGTGCCAGCAGCTTAAGGCCGGCGAACACTGAACCTTTCTTT. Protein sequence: CASSLRPANTEPFF.

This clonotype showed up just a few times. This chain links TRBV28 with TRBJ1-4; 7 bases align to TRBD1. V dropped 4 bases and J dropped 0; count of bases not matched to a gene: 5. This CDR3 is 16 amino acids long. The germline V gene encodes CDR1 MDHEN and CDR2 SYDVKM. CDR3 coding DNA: TGTGCCAGCAGTTGGACAGGATATGCAACTAATGAAAAACTGTTTTTT. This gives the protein CASSWTGYATNEKLFF.